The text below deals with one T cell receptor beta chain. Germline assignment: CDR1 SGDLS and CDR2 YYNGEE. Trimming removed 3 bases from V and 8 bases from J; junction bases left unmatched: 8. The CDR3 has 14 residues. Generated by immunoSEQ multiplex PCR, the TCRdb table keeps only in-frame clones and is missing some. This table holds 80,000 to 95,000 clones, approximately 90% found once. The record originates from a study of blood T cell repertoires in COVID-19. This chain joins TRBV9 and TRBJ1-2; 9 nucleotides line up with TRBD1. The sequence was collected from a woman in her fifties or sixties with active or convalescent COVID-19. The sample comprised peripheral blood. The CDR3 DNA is TGTGCCAGCAGCGACAGGGGGCGAAGAAGCGGCTACACCTTC. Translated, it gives CASSDRGRRSGYTF.